Listed below are T cell receptor beta chains from one sample, sequenced in a study of shared clonotypes between healthy human individuals. Measured with immunoSEQ multiplex PCR; TCRdb has only the in-frame clones, and not every one. The sample yields approximately 980,000 clones, 76% seen once. Material: memory CD4+ T cells sorted from blood. The source is a man in his late teens or twenties in good health. CDR3s include the opening cysteine and the closing phenylalanine or tryptophan. The D gene is left open where the match is weak. A clone size is listed for some rows: how often the clone was seen (once, few, many), or a class if it is expanded.

size: few; D: NA; V: TRBV15; J: TRBJ2-3; DNA: TGTGCCACCAGCACAGGATTAAGCACAGATACGCAGTATTTT; CDR3: CATSTGLSTDTQYF
size: NA; D: NA; V: TRBV2; J: TRBJ1-1; DNA: TGTGCCAGCAGGATTGCAGGAGGTGGGAACACTGAAGCTTTCTTT; CDR3: CASRIAGGGNTEAFF
size: NA; D: NA; V: TRBV30; J: TRBJ2-3; DNA: TGTGCCTGGAGTGTACCCTATACACTGGTCGGGACAGATACGCAGTATTTT; CDR3: CAWSVPYTLVGTDTQYF
size: NA; D: TRBD2; V: TRBV6-5; J: TRBJ2-3; DNA: TGTGCCAGCAGTTACGATCTAGCGGGAGGGACAGATACGCAGTATTTT; CDR3: CASSYDLAGGTDTQYF
size: NA; D: NA; V: TRBV6-5; J: TRBJ2-2; DNA: TGTGCCAGCAGGCCGGGAACCCCCACCGGGGAGCTGTTTTTT; CDR3: CASRPGTPTGELFF
size: NA; D: NA; V: TRBV11-3; J: TRBJ2-5; DNA: TGTGCCAGCAGCCAGGGGGGGTTACAAGAGACCCAGTACTTC; CDR3: CASSQGGLQETQYF
size: NA; D: NA; V: TRBV14; J: TRBJ1-1; DNA: TGTGCCAGCAGCCAAGTTGATCAGTCCCCCCCTATCTTT; CDR3: CASSQVDQSPPIF
size: NA; D: NA; V: TRBV5-1; J: TRBJ1-4; DNA: TGCGCCAGCAGCCCTTCAGACGGCCCTAATGAAAAACTGTTTTTT; CDR3: CASSPSDGPNEKLFF
size: NA; D: TRBD1; V: TRBV4-2; J: TRBJ1-2; DNA: TGTGCCAGCAGCCAAACGACAGGGTCCTATGGCTACACCTTC; CDR3: CASSQTTGSYGYTF
size: NA; D: TRBD2; V: TRBV28; J: TRBJ2-3; DNA: TGTGCCAGTCGGGGAGCGGGCCGACGGACTAGCGGGGGAGATACGCAGTATTTT; CDR3: CASRGAGRRTSGGDTQYF
size: NA; D: NA; V: TRBV7-9; J: TRBJ2-7; DNA: TGTGCCAGCAGCTTACATGGATTCTACGAGCAGTACTTC; CDR3: CASSLHGFYEQYF
size: NA; D: TRBD1; V: TRBV6-1; J: TRBJ1-6; DNA: TGTGCCAGCACTCGGACAGGGGATAATTCACCCCTCCACTTT; CDR3: CASTRTGDNSPLHF
size: NA; D: NA; V: TRBV7-9; J: TRBJ2-5; DNA: TGTGCCAGCAGACCGCCGACGAGAGGGGGACAAGAGACCCAGTACTTC; CDR3: CASRPPTRGGQETQYF
size: NA; D: NA; V: TRBV10-3; J: TRBJ2-1; DNA: TGTGCCATCAGTGAGTCGACAGTGGGACGGGTCAATGAGCAGTTCTTC; CDR3: CAISESTVGRVNEQFF
size: many; D: TRBD1; V: TRBV10-3; J: TRBJ2-1; DNA: TGTGCCATCAGCACCACTTCAGGGGGATACAATGAGCAGTTCTTC; CDR3: CAISTTSGGYNEQFF
size: NA; D: TRBD2; V: TRBV5-1; J: TRBJ2-3; DNA: TGCGCCAGCAGCACGTCTAGCGGGACGAGCACAGATACGCAGTATTTT; CDR3: CASSTSSGTSTDTQYF
size: NA; D: TRBD2; V: TRBV6-1; J: TRBJ2-2; DNA: TGTGCCAGCAGTGACCCTAGGAGCGGGGGGGCCGCCTCCGGGGAGCTGTTTTTT; CDR3: CASSDPRSGGAASGELFF
size: NA; D: NA; V: TRBV2; J: TRBJ1-1; DNA: TGTGCCAGCATTAGGGGACTGACAGGCGGGAATCCTGAAGCTTTCTTT; CDR3: CASIRGLTGGNPEAFF
size: few; D: NA; V: TRBV19; J: TRBJ1-1; DNA: TGTGCCAGTACGAGATTAAGGGAGAGCACTGAAGCTTTCTTT; CDR3: CASTRLRESTEAFF
size: NA; D: NA; V: TRBV6-1; J: TRBJ2-7; DNA: TGTGCCAGCAGTCGACAGGTCTCCTACGAGCAGTACTTC; CDR3: CASSRQVSYEQYF
size: once; D: NA; V: TRBV5-6; J: TRBJ1-5; DNA: TGTGCCAGCAGCTTGGCCAAAGGGGGGTGGCAGCCCCAGCATTTT; CDR3: CASSLAKGGWQPQHF
size: NA; D: NA; V: TRBV18; J: TRBJ1-5; DNA: TGTGCCAGCTCACCCACAGGTGCCAATAGCAATCAGCCCCAGCATTTT; CDR3: CASSPTGANSNQPQHF
size: once; D: TRBD1; V: TRBV7-9; J: TRBJ1-6; DNA: TGTGCCAGCAGCACCTTGACAGGGGCGAATTCACCCCTCCACTTT; CDR3: CASSTLTGANSPLHF
size: many; D: NA; V: TRBV28; J: TRBJ2-7; DNA: TGTGCCAGCAGTCCCGACTCCTACGAGCAGTACTTC; CDR3: CASSPDSYEQYF
size: NA; D: TRBD2; V: TRBV6-1; J: TRBJ2-4; DNA: TGTGCCAGCAGTGAGAGAATAGCGGGGGACCTAGCCAAAAACATTCAGTACTTC; CDR3: CASSERIAGDLAKNIQYF
size: NA; D: TRBD2; V: TRBV11-3; J: TRBJ2-1; DNA: TGTGCCAGCAGCTACCTAGCGGGGGGCTCCTACAATGAGCAGTTCTTC; CDR3: CASSYLAGGSYNEQFF
size: NA; D: NA; V: TRBV30; J: TRBJ1-6; DNA: TGTGCCTGGCACGGGGGACATAACTATAATTCACCCCTCCACTTT; CDR3: CAWHGGHNYNSPLHF
size: NA; D: TRBD1; V: TRBV4-3; J: TRBJ1-2; DNA: TGCGCCAGCAGCGCAGGGGGCTTTGGTGGCTACACCTTC; CDR3: CASSAGGFGGYTF
size: NA; D: TRBD2; V: TRBV19; J: TRBJ2-5; DNA: TGTGCCAGTAGTATAGGCGGGACTAGCGGGGGAAAGACCCAGTACTTC; CDR3: CASSIGGTSGGKTQYF
size: NA; D: TRBD2; V: TRBV7-9; J: TRBJ2-3; DNA: TGTGCCAGCAGCCAGGGACTAGCGGGAGGGCCCACAGATACGCAGTATTTT; CDR3: CASSQGLAGGPTDTQYF
size: NA; D: NA; V: TRBV5-1; J: TRBJ2-3; DNA: TGCGCCAGCAGCCCAACCTCCACAGATACGCAGTATTTT; CDR3: CASSPTSTDTQYF
size: NA; D: TRBD2; V: TRBV19; J: TRBJ2-1; DNA: TGTGCCAGTAGTTCTCGGACTAGTGGAAATGAGCAGTTCTTC; CDR3: CASSSRTSGNEQFF
size: NA; D: NA; V: TRBV11-1; J: TRBJ2-1; DNA: TGTGCCAGCAGCTTAGTTTACGATGAGCAGTTCTTC; CDR3: CASSLVYDEQFF